This TCR beta chain is from a study of blood T cell repertoires in COVID-19. At the level of the study: From the United States, Italy and Spain came samples of acute and convalescent COVID-19. In each case, the material was cDNA or gDNA derived from T cells, B-cell-depleted T cells, or PBMCs.

With V trimmed by 6 bases and J by 5 bases, 16 bases remained unmatched. The CDR3 consists of 17 residues. Germline CDR1 MDHEN, CDR2 SYDVKM. Recruits, aged roughly 18 to 95 years, lived in 20 to 30 US areas. Original methodology: Using reference gene primer amplification, nucleated cell counts were estimated. Here immunoSEQ multiplex PCR was the method, and the copy in TCRdb shows in-frame clones only, minus some. The V and J calls and the clone size are those of that table, but D and trimming were determined from the DNA. Here the sample spans around 250,000 clones, around four fifths being singletons.

Sequenced sample: PBMCs or T cells enriched from blood (not recorded which). The TCR originated in a man aged 35-49 years who had recovered from COVID-19. This chain joins TRBV28 and TRBJ2-3, with 8 nucleotides matching TRBD2. CDR3 in DNA: TGTGCCAGCAGCACCACTATTCCCGGACTAGCCGAAGATACGCAGTATTTT. Translating it yields CASSTTIPGLAEDTQYF.